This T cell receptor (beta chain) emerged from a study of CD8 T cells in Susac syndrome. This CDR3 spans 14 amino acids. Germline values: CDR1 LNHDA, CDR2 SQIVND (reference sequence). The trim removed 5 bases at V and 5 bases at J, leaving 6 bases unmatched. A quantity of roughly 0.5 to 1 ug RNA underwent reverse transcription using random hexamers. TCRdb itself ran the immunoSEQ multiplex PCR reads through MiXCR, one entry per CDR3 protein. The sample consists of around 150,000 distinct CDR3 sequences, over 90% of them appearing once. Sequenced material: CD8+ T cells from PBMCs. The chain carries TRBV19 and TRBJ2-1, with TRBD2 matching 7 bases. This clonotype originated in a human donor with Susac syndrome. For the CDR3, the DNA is TGTGCCAGTAGTTTAGGACTAGGGGACAATGAGCAGTTCTTC. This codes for CASSLGLGDNEQFF.